This T cell receptor beta chain comes out of a study of control samples from healthy donors and cancer patients. Assay: immunoSEQ multiplex PCR; the TCRdb copy retains only in-frame clones and omits some. There are fewer than 90,000 clones in the sample; roughly 90% occur only once, and about 2% lies in the top ten. Germline V gene sequence: CDR1 SNHLY, CDR2 FYNNEI. The length of the CDR3 is 14 residues. V lost 6 bases to trimming and J lost 3 bases, with 12 bases between them. The receptor comes from a woman aged 60 to 75 with head and neck cancer. The sequenced sample was PBMCs. The chain recombines TRBV2 with TRBJ2-1, with D perhaps given as TRBD1 or TRBD2 (5 bases each). Here the CDR3 reads CASRRGVGYNEQFF. The CDR3 nucleotides read TGTGCCAGCAGGAGGGGCGTTGGCTACAATGAGCAGTTCTTC.